The clone carrying this T cell receptor (beta chain) was recorded once. The antigen is unknown. The V end was cut by 7 bases, the J end by 5 bases, with 11 bases between. This CDR3 is 12 amino acids long. TCRdb independently ran MiXCR on the reads; one entry per CDR3 protein. The sample yields about 920,000 distinct CDR3 sequences, about 33% seen once. This sample stems from a study of T cell repertoires in cytomegalovirus infection. Study at large: Used in the study were CMV epitopes, some recently identified and HLA-C-restricted, others well-studied and HLA-B-restricted. The study's findings and limits: Pooled public TCR beta family frequency picked out CMV carriers with the relevant HLA. Dominant in the ex vivo response were TCR beta clonotypes restricted by HLA-C and specific for CMV.

The rearrangement links TRBV12-3 or TRBV12-4 to TRBJ2-5, with unresolved D. This TCR came from a human donor in good health (CMV status not recorded). Some clones in this sample may be carry-over from other donors' samples. The sequences come from cultured CD8+ T cells from PBMCs, collected from culture after CMV antigen stimulation. The CDR3 DNA reads as TGTGCCAGCACTTACTCCCGGGAGACCCAGTACTTC. Encoded protein: CASTYSRETQYF.